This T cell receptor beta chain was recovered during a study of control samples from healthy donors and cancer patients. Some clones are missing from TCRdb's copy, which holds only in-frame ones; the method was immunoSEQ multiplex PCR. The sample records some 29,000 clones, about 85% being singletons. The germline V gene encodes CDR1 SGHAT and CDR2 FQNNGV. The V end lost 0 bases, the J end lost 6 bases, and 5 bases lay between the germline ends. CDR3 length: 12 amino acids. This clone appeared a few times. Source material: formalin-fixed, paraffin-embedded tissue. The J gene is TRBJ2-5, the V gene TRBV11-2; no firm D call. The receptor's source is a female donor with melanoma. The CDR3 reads CASSLDPKTQYF. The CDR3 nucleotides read TGTGCCAGCAGCTTAGATCCCAAGACCCAGTACTTC.